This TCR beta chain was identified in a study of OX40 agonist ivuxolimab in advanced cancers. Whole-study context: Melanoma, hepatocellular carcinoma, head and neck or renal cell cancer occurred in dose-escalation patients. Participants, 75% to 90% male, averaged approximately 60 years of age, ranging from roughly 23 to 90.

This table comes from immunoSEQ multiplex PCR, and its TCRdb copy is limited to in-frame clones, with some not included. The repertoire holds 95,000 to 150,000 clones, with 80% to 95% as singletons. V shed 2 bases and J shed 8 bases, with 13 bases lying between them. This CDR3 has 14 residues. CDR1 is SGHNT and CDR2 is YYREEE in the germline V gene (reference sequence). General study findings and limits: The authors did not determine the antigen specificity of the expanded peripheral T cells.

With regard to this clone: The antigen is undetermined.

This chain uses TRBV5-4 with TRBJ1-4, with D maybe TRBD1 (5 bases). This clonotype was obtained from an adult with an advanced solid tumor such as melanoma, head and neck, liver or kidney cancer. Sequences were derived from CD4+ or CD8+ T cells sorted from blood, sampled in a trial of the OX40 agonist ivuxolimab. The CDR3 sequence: CASSFQGPGEKLFF. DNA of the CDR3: TGTGCCAGCAGCTTTCAGGGCCCAGGGGAAAAACTGTTTTTT.